A single sample gave rise to the 14 T cell receptor beta chains below, sequenced in a study of blood T cell repertoires in COVID-19. Clones were sequenced by immunoSEQ multiplex PCR, and TCRdb holds only the in-frame ones, with some missing. The table includes a few hundred thousand clones, about 88% detected once. Sequenced input: PBMCs or T cells enriched from blood (not recorded which). The receptor source for this set is a woman in her thirties who had recovered from COVID-19.

This chain joins TRBV7-2 and TRBJ2-1, with TRBD2 matching over 11 bases. The CDR3 is 16 amino acids. Unmatched junction bases numbered 10, after V lost 5 bases and J lost 7 bases. Germline lookup yields CDR1 SGHTA and CDR2 FQGNSA. CDR3 residues: CASSTRTSGPRNEQFF. CDR3 bases: TGTGCCAGCAGCACCCGGACTAGCGGGCCGAGGAATGAGCAGTTCTTC.

This chain connects TRBV5-4 to TRBJ2-1, with 8 bases aligning to TRBD1. The CDR3 is 14 residues long. Germline loops: CDR1 SGHNT, CDR2 YYREEE (reference sequence). The J segment lost 9 bases and the V segment lost 7 bases, leaving 12 bases of the junction unmatched. As DNA, the CDR3 is TGTGCCAGCGGAAATCGGACAGGGAGGACTGAGCAGTTCTTC. Translating gives CASGNRTGRTEQFF.

V usage is TRBV28 and J usage is TRBJ2-1; the D gene is possibly TRBD2 (6 bases). CDR1 and CDR2 from the germline V gene are MDHEN and SYDVKM. V was shortened by 6 bases and J by 4 bases, with 16 bases between the two germline ends. CDR3 length: 15 amino acids. The CDR3 loop reads CASSGSGDSYNEQFF. Written as DNA, the CDR3 is TGTGCCAGCAGCGGGTCGGGAGATTCTTACAATGAGCAGTTCTTC.

The rearrangement uses TRBV5-4 and TRBJ2-7; tentatively, D is TRBD2 (6 bases). The CDR3 sequence is 13 residues long. Germline V gene data show CDR1 as SGHNT and CDR2 as YYREEE (reference sequence). V lost 4 bases and J 5 bases, leaving 13 bases between the germline ends. The CDR3 nucleotides are TGTGCCAGCAGCCGCACGGAGGGGAACGAGCAGTACTTC. Its translation: CASSRTEGNEQYF.

J is TRBJ2-1 and V is TRBV28; D unclear. Germline V gene data show CDR1 as MDHEN and CDR2 as SYDVKM. The CDR3 is 14 residues long. Trimming shortened V by 6 bases and J by 10 bases, and 19 bases separated the two germline ends. The DNA of the CDR3 is TGTGCCAGCAGCGCCCCCCTAGGCTACATCGAGCAGTTCTTC. Its protein is CASSAPLGYIEQFF.

The chain links TRBV9 to TRBJ1-2; D may be TRBD1 (6 bases). Per germline, CDR1 SGDLS and CDR2 YYNGEE. The CDR3 spans 13 residues. Trimming left V 4 bases short and J 7 bases short, with 14 bases between. The CDR3 DNA follows: TGTGCCAGCAGCACTACAGGGACCCCTGGCTACACCTTC. Protein: CASSTTGTPGYTF.

The chain has TRBV20-1 and TRBJ1-4; D is uncertain. Germline CDR1 and CDR2: DFQATT and SNEGSKA (reference sequence). This CDR3 spans 11 amino acids. V was cut by 1 base and J by 8 bases, with 5 bases left in between. CDR3 sequence: CSARVPEKLFF. CDR3 nucleotides: TGCAGTGCTAGAGTCCCAGAAAAACTGTTTTTT.

The V call is TRBV7-2, the J call TRBJ2-7; possibly TRBD2 for D (5 bases). The germline CDR1 and CDR2 sequences are SGHTA and FQGNSA. Trimming removed 4 bases from V and 1 base from J, with 17 bases in between. The CDR3 extends over 16 amino acids. The CDR3 DNA follows: TGTGCCAGCAGCTCACACGGACTCCCCGTATCCTACGAGCAGTACTTC. Residues: CASSSHGLPVSYEQYF. Drawing the rest from reference TRBV7-2 and TRBJ2-7, the complete variable domain is GAGVSQSPSNKVTEKGKDVELRCDPISGHTALYWYRQSLGQGLEFLIYFQGNSAPDKSGLPSDRFSAERTGGSVSTLTIQRTQQEDSAVYLCASSSHGLPVSYEQYFGPGTRLTVT.

The rearrangement links TRBV5-1 to TRBJ1-4, with D possibly being TRBD1 (6 bases). CDR1 SGHRS and CDR2 YFSETQ come from the germline V gene. The CDR3 sequence is 14 residues long. Trimming removed 2 bases at V and 6 bases at J, with 11 bases between. CDR3 amino acids: CASSLVSGDEKLFF. The CDR3 nucleotides read TGCGCCAGCAGCTTAGTGTCAGGGGATGAAAAACTGTTTTTT. Combining the CDR3 with reference TRBV5-1 and TRBJ1-4 gives the whole variable domain KAGVTQTPRYLIKTRGQQVTLSCSPISGHRSVSWYQQTPGQGLQFLFEYFSETQRNKGNFPGRFSGRQFSNSRSEMNVSTLELGDSALYLCASSLVSGDEKLFFGSGTQLSVL.

This chain joins TRBV11-3 and TRBJ2-3, with 14 bases fitting TRBD2. Trimming removed 5 bases from V and 1 base from J; junction bases left unmatched: 5. The length of the CDR3 is 17 residues. Germline V CDR1 and CDR2: SGHNT, YENEEA. CDR3 sequence: CASSPQTSGGGTDTQYF. The DNA of the CDR3 is TGTGCCAGCAGCCCACAGACTAGCGGGGGGGGCACAGATACGCAGTATTTT.

The J gene is TRBJ1-1, the V gene TRBV6-6; 7 nucleotides agree with TRBD1. The CDR3 covers 16 residues. V was clipped by 0 bases and J by 4 bases; unmatched bases: 8. CDR1 and CDR2 (germline): MNHNY, SVGAGI (reference sequence). In DNA form, the CDR3 reads TGTGCCAGCAGTTACTCACGCCTAGGGGGCGTCACTGAAGCTTTCTTT. It is translated as CASSYSRLGGVTEAFF.

Here the CDR3 reads CASSMTGVSYEQYF. CDR3 DNA: TGTGCCAGCAGTATGACAGGCGTCTCCTACGAGCAGTACTTC. The rearrangement links TRBV2 to TRBJ2-7, with D perhaps TRBD1 (6 bases). From germline, CDR1 is SNHLY and CDR2 FYNNEI. The CDR3 consists of 14 residues. Trimming took 5 bases from V and 0 from J, leaving 11 bases between them.

The chain couples TRBV12-5 to TRBJ2-2; 7 bases align to TRBD1. The germline CDR1 and CDR2 sequences are LGHNT and FRNRAP. The CDR3 is 14 amino acids. Trimming removed 6 bases from V and 1 base from J; junction bases left unmatched: 2. The CDR3 DNA follows: TGTGCTAGTGGATCAGGGGGGAACACCGGGGAGCTGTTTTTT. It codes for CASGSGGNTGELFF. Full variable domain (outside the CDR3, taken from reference TRBV12-5 and TRBJ2-2): DARVTQTPRHKVTEMGQEVTMRCQPILGHNTVFWYRQTMMQGLELLAYFRNRAPLDDSGMPKDRFSAEMPDATLATLKIQPSEPRDSAVYFCASGSGGNTGELFFGEGSRLTVL.

This chain uses TRBV15 with TRBJ1-1; weak D call: TRBD1 (5 bases). From germline, CDR1 is LNHNV and CDR2 YYDKDF (reference sequence). The V and J ends lost 0 bases and 8 bases respectively, with 10 bases between them. The CDR3 is 13 amino acids. Here the CDR3 DNA reads TGTGCCACCAGCAGAGAAAGGGGCTTGGAAGCTTTCTTT. Its translation: CATSRERGLEAFF.